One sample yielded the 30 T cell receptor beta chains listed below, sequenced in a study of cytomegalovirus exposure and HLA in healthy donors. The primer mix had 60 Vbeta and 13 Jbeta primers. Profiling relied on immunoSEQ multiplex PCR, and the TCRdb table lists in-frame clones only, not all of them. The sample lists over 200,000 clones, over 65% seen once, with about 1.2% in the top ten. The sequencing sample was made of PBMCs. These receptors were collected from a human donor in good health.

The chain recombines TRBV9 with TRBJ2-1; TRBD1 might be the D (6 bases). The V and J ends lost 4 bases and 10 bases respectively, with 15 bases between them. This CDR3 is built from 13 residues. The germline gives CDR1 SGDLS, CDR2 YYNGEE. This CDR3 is CASSPQGWVEQFF. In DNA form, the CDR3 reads TGTGCCAGCAGCCCCCAGGGGTGGGTGGAGCAGTTCTTC.

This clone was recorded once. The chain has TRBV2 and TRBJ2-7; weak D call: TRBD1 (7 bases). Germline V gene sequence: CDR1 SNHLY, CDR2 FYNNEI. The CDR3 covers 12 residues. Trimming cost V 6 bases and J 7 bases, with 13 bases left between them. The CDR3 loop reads CASRGPGGEQYF. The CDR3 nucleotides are TGTGCCAGCAGGGGGCCAGGGGGGGAGCAGTACTTC.

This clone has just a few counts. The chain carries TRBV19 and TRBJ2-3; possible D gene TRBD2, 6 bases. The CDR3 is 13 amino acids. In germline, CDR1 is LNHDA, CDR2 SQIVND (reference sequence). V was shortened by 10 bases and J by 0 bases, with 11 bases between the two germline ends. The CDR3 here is CATSSGSTDTQYF. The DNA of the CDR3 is TGTGCCACCTCAAGCGGGAGCACAGATACGCAGTATTTT.

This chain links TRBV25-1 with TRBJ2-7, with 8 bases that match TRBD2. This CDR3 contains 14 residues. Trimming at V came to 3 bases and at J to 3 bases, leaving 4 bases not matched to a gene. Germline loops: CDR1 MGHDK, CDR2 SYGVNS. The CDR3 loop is CASSDLAGFYEQYF. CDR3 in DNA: TGTGCCAGCAGTGATTTAGCGGGATTCTACGAGCAGTACTTC.

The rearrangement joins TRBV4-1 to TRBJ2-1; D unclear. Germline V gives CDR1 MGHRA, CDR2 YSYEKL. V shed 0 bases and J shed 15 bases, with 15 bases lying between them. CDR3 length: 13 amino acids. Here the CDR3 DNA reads TGCGCCAGCAGCCAAGACCCAATCAGTCACCGGTTCTTC. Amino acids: CASSQDPISHRFF.

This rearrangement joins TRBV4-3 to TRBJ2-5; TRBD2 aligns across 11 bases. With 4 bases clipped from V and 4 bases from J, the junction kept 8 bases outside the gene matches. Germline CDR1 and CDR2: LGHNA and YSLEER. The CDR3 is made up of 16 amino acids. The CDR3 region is CASSRGTSGMLETQYF. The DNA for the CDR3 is TGCGCCAGCAGCCGCGGGACTAGCGGAATGTTAGAGACCCAGTACTTC.

CDR3 DNA: TGTGCCAGCAGCTACAGGGGGAGCTCCTACAATGAGCAGTTCTTC. As protein: CASSYRGSSYNEQFF. The chain carries TRBV7-2 and TRBJ2-1; TRBD1 matches 8 bases. The CDR3 sequence is 15 residues long. V lost 4 bases to trimming and J lost 0 bases; unmatched junction nucleotides: 2. The V gene's germline CDR1 is SGHTA and CDR2 FQGNSA.

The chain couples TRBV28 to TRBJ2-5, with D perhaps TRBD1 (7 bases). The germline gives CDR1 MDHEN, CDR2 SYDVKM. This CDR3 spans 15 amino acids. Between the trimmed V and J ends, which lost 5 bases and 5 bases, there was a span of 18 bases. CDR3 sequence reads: CASSPSAAGGETQYF. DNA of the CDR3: TGTGCCAGCAGTCCTTCGGCCGCAGGGGGGGAGACCCAGTACTTC.

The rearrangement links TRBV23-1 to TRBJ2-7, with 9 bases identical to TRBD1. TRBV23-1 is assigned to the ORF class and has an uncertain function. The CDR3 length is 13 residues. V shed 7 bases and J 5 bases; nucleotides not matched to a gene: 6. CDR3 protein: CASTTTGGHEQYF. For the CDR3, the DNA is TGCGCCAGCACTACGACAGGGGGGCACGAGCAGTACTTC.

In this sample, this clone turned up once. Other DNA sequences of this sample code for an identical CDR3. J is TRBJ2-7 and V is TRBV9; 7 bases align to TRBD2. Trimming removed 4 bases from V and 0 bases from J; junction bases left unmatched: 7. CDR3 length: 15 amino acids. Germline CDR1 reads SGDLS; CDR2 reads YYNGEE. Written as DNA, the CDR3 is TGTGCCAGCAGCCTGGGGGGGGAGAGCTCCTACGAGCAGTACTTC. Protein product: CASSLGGESSYEQYF.

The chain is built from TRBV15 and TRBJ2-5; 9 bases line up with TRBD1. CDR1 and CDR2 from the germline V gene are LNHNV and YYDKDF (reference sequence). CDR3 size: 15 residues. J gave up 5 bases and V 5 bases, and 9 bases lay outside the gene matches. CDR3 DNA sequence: TGTGCCACCAGCTCCGGGACAGGGTCGACGGAGACCCAGTACTTC. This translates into CATSSGTGSTETQYF.

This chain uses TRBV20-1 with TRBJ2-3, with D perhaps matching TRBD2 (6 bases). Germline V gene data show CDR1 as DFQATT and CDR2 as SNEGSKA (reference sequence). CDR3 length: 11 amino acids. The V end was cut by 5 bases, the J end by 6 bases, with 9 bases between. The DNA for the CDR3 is TGCAGTGCTTCCCTAGCGGATACGCAGTATTTT. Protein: CSASLADTQYF.

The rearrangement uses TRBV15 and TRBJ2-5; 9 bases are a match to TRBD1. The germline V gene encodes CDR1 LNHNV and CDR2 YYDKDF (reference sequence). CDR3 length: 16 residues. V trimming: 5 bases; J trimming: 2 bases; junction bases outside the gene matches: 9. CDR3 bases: TGTGCCACCAGCGGAGGACAGGGGATACCTCAAGAGACCCAGTACTTC. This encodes CATSGGQGIPQETQYF.

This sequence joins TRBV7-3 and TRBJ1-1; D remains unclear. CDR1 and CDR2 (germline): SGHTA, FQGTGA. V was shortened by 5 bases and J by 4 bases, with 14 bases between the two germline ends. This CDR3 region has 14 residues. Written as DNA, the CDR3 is TGTGCCAGCAGCAATTCCGCCGGTGGCACTGAAGCTTTCTTT. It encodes CASSNSAGGTEAFF.

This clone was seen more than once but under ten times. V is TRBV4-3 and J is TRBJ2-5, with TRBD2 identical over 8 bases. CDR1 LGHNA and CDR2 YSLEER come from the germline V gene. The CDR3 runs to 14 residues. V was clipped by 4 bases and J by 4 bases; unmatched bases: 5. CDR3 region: CASSLGREPETQYF. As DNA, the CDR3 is TGCGCCAGCAGCCTCGGGAGGGAACCAGAGACCCAGTACTTC.

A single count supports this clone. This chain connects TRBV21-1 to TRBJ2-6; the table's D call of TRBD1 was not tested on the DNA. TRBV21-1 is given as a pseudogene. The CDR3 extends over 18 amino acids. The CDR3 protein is CASSTGTGRDSGANVLTF. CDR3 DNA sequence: TGTGCCAGCAGCACAGGGACAGGCCGCGACTCTGGGGCCAACGTCCTGACTTTC.

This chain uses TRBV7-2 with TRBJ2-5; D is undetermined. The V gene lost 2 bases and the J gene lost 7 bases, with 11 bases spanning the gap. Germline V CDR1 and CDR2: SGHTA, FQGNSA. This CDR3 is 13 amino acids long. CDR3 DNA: TGTGCCAGCAGCTTATCTAGAGTAAGGACCCAGTACTTC. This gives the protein CASSLSRVRTQYF.

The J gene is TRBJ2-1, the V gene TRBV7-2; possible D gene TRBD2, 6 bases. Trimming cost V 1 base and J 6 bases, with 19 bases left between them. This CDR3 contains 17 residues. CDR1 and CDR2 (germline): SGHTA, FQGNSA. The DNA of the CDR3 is TGTGCCAGCAGCTTAGGAGACCGACTAGTCGTCCGCAATGAGCAGTTCTTC. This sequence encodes CASSLGDRLVVRNEQFF.

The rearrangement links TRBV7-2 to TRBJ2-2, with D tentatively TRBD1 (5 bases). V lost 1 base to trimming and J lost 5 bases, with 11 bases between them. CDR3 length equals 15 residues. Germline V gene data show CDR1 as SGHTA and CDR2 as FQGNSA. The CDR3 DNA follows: TGTGCCAGCAGCTTAGGCAGGGCCAGAACCGGGGAGCTGTTTTTT. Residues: CASSLGRARTGELFF.

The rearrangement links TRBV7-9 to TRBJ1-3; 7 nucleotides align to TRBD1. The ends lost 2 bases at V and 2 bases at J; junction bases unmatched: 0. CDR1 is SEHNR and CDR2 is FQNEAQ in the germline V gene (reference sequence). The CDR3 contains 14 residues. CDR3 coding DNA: TGTGCCAGCAGCTTACAGGGGGCTGGAAACACCATATATTTT. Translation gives CASSLQGAGNTIYF.

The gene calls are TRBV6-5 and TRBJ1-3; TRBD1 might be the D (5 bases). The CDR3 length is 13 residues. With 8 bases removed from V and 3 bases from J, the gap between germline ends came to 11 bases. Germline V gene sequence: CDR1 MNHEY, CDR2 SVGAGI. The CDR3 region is CASWGRDGNTIYF. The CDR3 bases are TGTGCCAGCTGGGGCAGGGATGGAAACACCATATATTTT.

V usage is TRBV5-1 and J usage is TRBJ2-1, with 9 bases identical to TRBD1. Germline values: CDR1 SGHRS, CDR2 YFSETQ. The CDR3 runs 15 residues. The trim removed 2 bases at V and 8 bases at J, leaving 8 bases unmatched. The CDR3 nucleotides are TGCGCCAGCAGCTTACAGGGGGCAATCCAGGATGAGCAGTTCTTC. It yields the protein CASSLQGAIQDEQFF.

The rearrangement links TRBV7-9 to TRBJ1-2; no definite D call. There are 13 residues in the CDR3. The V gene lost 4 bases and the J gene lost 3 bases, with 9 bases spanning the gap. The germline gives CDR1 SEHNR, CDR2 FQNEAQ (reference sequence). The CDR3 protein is CASSSELYYGYTF. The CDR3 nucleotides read TGTGCCAGCAGCTCCGAGTTGTACTATGGCTACACCTTC.

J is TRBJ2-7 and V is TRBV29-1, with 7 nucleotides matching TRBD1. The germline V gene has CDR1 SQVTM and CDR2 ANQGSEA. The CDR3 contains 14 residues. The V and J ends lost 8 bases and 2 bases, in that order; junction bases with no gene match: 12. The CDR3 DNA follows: TGCAGCACAACCGGGGACAGCGGAACCTACGAGCAGTACTTC. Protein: CSTTGDSGTYEQYF.

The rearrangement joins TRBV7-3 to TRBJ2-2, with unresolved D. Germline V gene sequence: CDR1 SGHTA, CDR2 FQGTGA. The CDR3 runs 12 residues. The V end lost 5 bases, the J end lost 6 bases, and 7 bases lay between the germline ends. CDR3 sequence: CASSEQSGELFF. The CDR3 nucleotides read TGTGCCAGCAGCGAACAATCCGGGGAGCTGTTTTTT.

CDR3 protein: CASSLHLSGEQYF. CDR3 in DNA: TGTGCCAGCAGCTTACATCTTTCGGGGGAGCAGTACTTC. The rearrangement joins TRBV7-3 to TRBJ2-7; possibly TRBD2 for D (5 bases). This CDR3 has 13 amino acids. Per the germline V gene, CDR1 is SGHTA and CDR2 is FQGTGA. Trimming removed 2 bases from V and 7 bases from J, with 12 bases in between.

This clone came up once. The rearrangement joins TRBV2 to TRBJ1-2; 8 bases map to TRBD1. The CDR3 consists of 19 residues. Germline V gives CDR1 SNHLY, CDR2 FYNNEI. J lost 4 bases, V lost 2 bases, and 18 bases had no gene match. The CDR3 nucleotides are TGTGCCAGCAGTGAATGGCGGGACAGGCACCCGGAGCGGAGCTATGGCTACACCTTC. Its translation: CASSEWRDRHPERSYGYTF.

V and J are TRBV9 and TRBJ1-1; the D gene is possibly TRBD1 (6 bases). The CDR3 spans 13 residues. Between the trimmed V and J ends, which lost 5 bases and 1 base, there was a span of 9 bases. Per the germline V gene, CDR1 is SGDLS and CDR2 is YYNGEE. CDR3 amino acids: CASSETGNTEAFF. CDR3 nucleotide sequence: TGTGCCAGCAGTGAGACAGGGAACACTGAAGCTTTCTTT.

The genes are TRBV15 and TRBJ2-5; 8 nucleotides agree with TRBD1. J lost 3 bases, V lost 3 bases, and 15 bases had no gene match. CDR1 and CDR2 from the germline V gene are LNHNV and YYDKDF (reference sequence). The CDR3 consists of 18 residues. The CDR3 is CATSSGQGGQYAEETQYF. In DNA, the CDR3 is TGTGCCACCAGCAGCGGACAGGGAGGCCAATATGCCGAAGAGACCCAGTACTTC.

The CDR3 is CAWSVLAGDSYEQYF. CDR3 coding DNA: TGTGCCTGGAGTGTATTAGCGGGAGACTCCTACGAGCAGTACTTC. The V gene is TRBV30, the J gene TRBJ2-5; TRBD2 matches at 9 bases. The end of the DNA is better explained by TRBJ2-7, so the J call may be wrong. CDR1 and CDR2 (germline): GTSNPN, SVGIG (reference sequence). The CDR3 runs to 15 residues.